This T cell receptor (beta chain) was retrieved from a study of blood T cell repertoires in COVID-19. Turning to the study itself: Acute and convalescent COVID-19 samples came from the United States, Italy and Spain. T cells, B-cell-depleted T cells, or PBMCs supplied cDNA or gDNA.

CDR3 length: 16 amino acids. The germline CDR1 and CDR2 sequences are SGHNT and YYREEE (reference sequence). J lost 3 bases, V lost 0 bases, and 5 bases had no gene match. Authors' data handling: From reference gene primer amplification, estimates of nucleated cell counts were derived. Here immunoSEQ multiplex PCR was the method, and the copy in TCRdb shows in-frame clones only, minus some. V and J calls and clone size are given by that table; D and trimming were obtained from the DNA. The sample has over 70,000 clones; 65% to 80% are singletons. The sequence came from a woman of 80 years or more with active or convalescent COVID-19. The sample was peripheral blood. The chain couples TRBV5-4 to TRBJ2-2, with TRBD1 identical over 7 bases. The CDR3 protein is CASSLDRGQDTGELFF. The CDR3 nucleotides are TGTGCCAGCAGCTTGGATAGGGGGCAGGACACCGGGGAGCTGTTTTTT. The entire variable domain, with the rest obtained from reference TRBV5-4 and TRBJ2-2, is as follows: ETGVTQSPTHLIKTRGQQVTLRCSSQSGHNTVSWYQQALGQGPQFIFQYYREEENGRGNFPPRFSGLQFPNYSSELNVNALELDDSALYLCASSLDRGQDTGELFFGEGSRLTVL.